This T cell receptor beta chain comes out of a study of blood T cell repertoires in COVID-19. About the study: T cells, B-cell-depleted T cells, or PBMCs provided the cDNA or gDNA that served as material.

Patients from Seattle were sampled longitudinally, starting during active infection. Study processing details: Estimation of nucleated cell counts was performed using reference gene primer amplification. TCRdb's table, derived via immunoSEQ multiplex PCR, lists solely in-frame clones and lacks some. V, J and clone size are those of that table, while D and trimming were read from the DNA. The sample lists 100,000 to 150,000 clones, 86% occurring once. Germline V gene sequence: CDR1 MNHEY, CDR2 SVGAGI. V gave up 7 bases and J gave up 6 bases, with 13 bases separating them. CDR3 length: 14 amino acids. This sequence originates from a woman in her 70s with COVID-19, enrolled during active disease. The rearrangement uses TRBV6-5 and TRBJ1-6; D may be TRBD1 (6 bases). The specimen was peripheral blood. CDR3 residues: CASIKDSSNSPLHF. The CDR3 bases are TGTGCCAGCATCAAGGACAGTAGTAATTCACCCCTCCACTTT.